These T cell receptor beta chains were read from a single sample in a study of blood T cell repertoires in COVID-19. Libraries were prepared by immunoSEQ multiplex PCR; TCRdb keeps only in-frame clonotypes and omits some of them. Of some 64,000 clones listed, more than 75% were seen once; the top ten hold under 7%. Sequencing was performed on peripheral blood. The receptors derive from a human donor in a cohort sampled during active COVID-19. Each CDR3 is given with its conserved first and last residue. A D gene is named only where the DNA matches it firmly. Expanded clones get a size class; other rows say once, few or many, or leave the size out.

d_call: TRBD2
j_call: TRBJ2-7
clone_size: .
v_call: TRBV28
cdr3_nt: TGTGCCAGCAGTTTATCGGGTAGCGGGAGCTACGAGCAGTACTTC
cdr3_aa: CASSLSGSGSYEQYF

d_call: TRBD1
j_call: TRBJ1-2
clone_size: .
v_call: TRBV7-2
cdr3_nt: TGTGCCAGCAGCTTAGGTCGGGACAGACTAAACTATGGCTACACCTTC
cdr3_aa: CASSLGRDRLNYGYTF

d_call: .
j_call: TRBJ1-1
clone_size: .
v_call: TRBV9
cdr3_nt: TGTGCCAGCAGCGTAGAAGGGGGACGGTCTGAAGCTTTCTTT
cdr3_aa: CASSVEGGRSEAFF

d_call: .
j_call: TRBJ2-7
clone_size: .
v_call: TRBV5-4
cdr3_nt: TGTGCCAGCGGGGCTACCTACGAGCAGTACTTC
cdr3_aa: CASGATYEQYF

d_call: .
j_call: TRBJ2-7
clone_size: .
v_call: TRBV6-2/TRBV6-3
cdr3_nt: TGTGCCAGCAGTCCACGGACAGCCGACTCCTACGAGCAGTACTTC
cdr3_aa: CASSPRTADSYEQYF

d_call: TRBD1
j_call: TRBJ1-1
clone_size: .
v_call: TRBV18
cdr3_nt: TGTGCCAGCGGAGGGACAGATTATGACACTGAAGCTTTCTTT
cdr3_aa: CASGGTDYDTEAFF

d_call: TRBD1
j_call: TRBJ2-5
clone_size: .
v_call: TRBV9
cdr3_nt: TGTGCCAGCAGCGTAGGGACAGGGTCCGAGACCCAGTACTTC
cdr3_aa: CASSVGTGSETQYF

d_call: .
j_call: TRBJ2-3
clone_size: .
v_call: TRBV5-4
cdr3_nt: TGTGCCAGCAGCTTCCTTGGGGGCAGGGCAGATACGCAGTATTTT
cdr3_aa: CASSFLGGRADTQYF

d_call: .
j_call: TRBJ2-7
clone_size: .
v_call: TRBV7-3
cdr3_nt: TGTGCCAGCAGCTTACCATGGTCCCAGGGGATCTTCTCCTACGAGCAGTACTTC
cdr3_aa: CASSLPWSQGIFSYEQYF

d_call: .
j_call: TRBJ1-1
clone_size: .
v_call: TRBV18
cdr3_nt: TGTGCCAGCTCACCACCGGGACACCTGAACACTGAAGCTTTCTTT
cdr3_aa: CASSPPGHLNTEAFF

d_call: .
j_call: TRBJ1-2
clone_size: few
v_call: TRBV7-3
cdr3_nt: TGTGCCAGCAGCTTAGGTCTAAACTATGGCTACACCTTC
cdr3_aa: CASSLGLNYGYTF